This TCR beta chain stems from a study of T cells after yellow fever vaccination. Template switching with 5'RACE generated the TCR cDNA and added a universal primer site and UMIs. TCRdb reanalysed the 5' RACE reads using MiXCR and keeps one entry per CDR3 protein. The sample gives 350,000 to 450,000 distinct CDR3 sequences, around 20% of which show up once; 15% to 20% is in the top ten. This clonotype has just a few counts. What it binds is unknown. General study findings and limits: Most clones from primary vaccination were detected again post-booster (roughly 96% CD4, roughly 90% CD8). Some clonotypes were seen in both the CD4 and the CD8 compartments. These made up a small share and likely arose from convergent recombination.

CDR3 size: 14 residues. V was pared by 3 bases and J by 4 bases, with 13 bases between. Germline CDR1 is SQVTM and CDR2 is ANQGSEA. The chain employs TRBV29-1 and TRBJ2-1, with D uncertain. This clonotype originated in a man aged 18 to 30 who received the YFV17D yellow fever vaccine. The starting material was PBMCs, obtained before the yellow fever booster vaccination. DNA of the CDR3: TGCAGCGTTGACTCGAACAACGCGTACAATGAGCAGTTCTTC. The encoded protein is CSVDSNNAYNEQFF.